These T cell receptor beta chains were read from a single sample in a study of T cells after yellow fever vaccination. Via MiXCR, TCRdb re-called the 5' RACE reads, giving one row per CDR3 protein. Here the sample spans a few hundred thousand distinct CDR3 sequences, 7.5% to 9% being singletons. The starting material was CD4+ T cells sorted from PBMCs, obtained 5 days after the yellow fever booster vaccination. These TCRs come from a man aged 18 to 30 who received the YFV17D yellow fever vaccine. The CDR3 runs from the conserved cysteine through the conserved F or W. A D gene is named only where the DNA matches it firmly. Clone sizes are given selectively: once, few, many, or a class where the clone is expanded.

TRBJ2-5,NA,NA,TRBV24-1,CATSAPDRGETQYF,TGTGCCACCAGCGCGCCCGACCGGGGGGAGACCCAGTACTTC
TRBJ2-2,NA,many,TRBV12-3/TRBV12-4,CASARSLTGELFF,TGTGCCAGCGCCAGGTCCCTCACCGGGGAGCTGTTTTTT
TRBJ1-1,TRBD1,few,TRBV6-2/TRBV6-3,CASRSGQGYTEAFF,TGTGCCAGCAGGTCAGGACAGGGATACACTGAAGCTTTCTTT
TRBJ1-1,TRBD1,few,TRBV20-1,CSAPDRVSEAFF,TGCAGTGCGCCCGACAGGGTTTCTGAAGCTTTCTTT
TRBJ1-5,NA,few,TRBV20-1,CSARTSNQPQHF,TGCAGTGCTAGAACTAGCAATCAGCCCCAGCATTTT
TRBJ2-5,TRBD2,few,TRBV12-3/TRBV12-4,CASRRGVEETQYF,TGTGCCAGCAGACGGGGGGTTGAAGAGACCCAGTACTTC
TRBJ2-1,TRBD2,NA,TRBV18,CASSPIPITSGYNEQFF,TGTGCCAGCTCACCGATCCCCATAACTAGCGGATACAATGAGCAGTTCTTC
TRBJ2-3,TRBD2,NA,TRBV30,CAWSVGGGGDTQYF,TGTGCCTGGAGTGTAGGCGGGGGGGGAGATACGCAGTATTTT
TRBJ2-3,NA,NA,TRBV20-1,CSASEGADTQYF,TGCAGTGCTAGTGAGGGCGCAGATACGCAGTATTTT
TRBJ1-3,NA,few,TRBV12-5,CASGLITGRTGNTIYF,TGTGCTAGTGGTTTGATTACAGGGAGGACGGGAAACACCATATATTTT
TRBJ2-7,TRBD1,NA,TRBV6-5,CASSGTVVGEQYF,TGTGCCAGCAGTGGGACAGTCGTGGGGGAGCAGTACTTC
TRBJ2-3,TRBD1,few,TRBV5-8,CASSLVHKRQGADTQYF,TGTGCCAGCAGCTTGGTCCACAAGAGACAGGGGGCAGATACGCAGTATTTT
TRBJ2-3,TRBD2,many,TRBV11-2,CASSQIWGGSDTQYF,TGTGCCAGCAGCCAAATTTGGGGGGGGTCAGATACGCAGTATTTT
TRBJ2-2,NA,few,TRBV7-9,CASSLFAEPGELFF,TGTGCCAGCAGCTTATTCGCGGAGCCCGGGGAGCTGTTTTTT
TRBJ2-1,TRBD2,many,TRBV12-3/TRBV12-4,CASSLGLAGVRQFF,TGTGCCAGCAGTTTAGGACTAGCGGGGGTTAGGCAGTTCTTC
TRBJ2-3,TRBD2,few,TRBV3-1,CASSPQRRGASTDTQYF,TGTGCCAGCAGCCCACAAAGGCGGGGGGCTAGCACAGATACGCAGTATTTT
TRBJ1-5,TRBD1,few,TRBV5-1,CASSLTGDSQPQHF,TGCGCCAGCAGCCTCACAGGGGATAGTCAGCCCCAGCATTTT
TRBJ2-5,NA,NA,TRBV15,CATSRDLVQETQYF,TGTGCCACCAGCAGAGATCTAGTCCAAGAGACCCAGTACTTC
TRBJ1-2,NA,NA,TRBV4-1,CASSQETLRSGYGYTF,TGCGCCAGCAGCCAAGAAACCCTAAGGTCTGGCTATGGCTACACCTTC
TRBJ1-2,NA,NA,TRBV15,CATSRVGYGYTF,TGTGCCACCAGCAGAGTTGGCTATGGCTACACCTTC
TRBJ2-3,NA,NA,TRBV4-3,CASSQAASVGSDTQYF,TGCGCCAGCAGCCAAGCCGCCTCTGTCGGGTCAGATACGCAGTATTTT
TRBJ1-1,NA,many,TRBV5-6,CASSRRGPDTEAFF,TGTGCCAGCAGCCGCCGGGGGCCGGACACTGAAGCTTTCTTT
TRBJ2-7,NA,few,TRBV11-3,CASSLGDSRQDEQYF,TGTGCCAGCAGCCTCGGCGACAGCCGCCAGGACGAGCAGTACTTC
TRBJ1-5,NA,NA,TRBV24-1,CATSDSEAQPQHF,TGTGCCACCAGTGATTCCGAGGCTCAGCCCCAGCATTTT
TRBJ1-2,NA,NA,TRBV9,CASSVGGADYGYTF,TGTGCCAGCAGCGTAGGCGGGGCCGACTATGGCTACACCTTC
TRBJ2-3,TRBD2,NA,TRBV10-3,CAIPGSTSDHGTDTQYF,TGTGCCATCCCCGGTTCGACTAGCGATCACGGAACGGATACGCAGTATTTT
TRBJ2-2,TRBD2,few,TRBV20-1,CSAREGFSGGTGELFF,TGCAGTGCTAGAGAAGGGTTTAGCGGGGGAACCGGGGAGCTGTTTTTT
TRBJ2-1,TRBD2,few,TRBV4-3,CASSQLLAGGSYNEQFF,TGCGCCAGCAGCCAATTACTAGCGGGGGGCTCCTACAATGAGCAGTTCTTC
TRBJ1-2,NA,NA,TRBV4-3,CASSHNEGEGYTF,TGCGCCAGCAGCCATAACGAAGGGGAAGGCTACACCTTC
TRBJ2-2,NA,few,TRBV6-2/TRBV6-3,CASSQIREAGELFF,TGTGCCAGCAGTCAAATTAGGGAGGCCGGGGAGCTGTTTTTT
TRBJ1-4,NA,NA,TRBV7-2,CASSIDRDNEKLFF,TGTGCCAGCAGCATAGACAGAGATAATGAAAAACTGTTTTTT
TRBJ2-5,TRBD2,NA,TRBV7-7,CASSPGLAGEGETQYF,TGTGCCAGCAGCCCCGGACTAGCGGGGGAGGGCGAGACCCAGTACTTC
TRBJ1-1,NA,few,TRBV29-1,CSAVSFENTEAFF,TGCAGCGCAGTTAGCTTTGAGAACACTGAAGCTTTCTTT
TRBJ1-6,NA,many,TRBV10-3,CAISMGGNVPLHF,TGTGCCATCAGTATGGGGGGAAACGTCCCCCTCCACTTT
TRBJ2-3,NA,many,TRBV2,CASSETATDTQYF,TGTGCCAGCAGTGAAACAGCCACAGATACGCAGTATTTT
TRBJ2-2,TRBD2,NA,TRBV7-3,CASSLSSGNTGELFF,TGTGCCAGCAGCTTGTCTAGCGGGAACACCGGGGAGCTGTTTTTT
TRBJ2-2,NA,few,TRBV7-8,CASRLSFGSMNTGELFF,TGTGCCAGCAGGTTGTCCTTCGGGAGCATGAACACCGGGGAGCTGTTTTTT
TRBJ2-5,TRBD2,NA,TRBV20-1,CSARAGTSGGAETQYF,TGCAGTGCTAGAGCCGGGACTAGCGGGGGGGCTGAGACCCAGTACTTC
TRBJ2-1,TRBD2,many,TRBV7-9,CASSLAAGGEGEQFF,TGTGCCAGCAGCTTAGCAGCGGGGGGGGAGGGAGAGCAGTTCTTC
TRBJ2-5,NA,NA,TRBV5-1,CASSFRDGVKETQYF,TGCGCCAGCAGCTTCCGGGACGGGGTAAAGGAGACCCAGTACTTC
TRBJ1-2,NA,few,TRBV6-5,CASSYSVLGAGGYTF,TGTGCCAGCAGTTACTCGGTGCTGGGGGCGGGTGGCTACACCTTC
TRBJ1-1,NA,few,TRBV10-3,CASGRQNTEAFF,TGTGCCTCTGGACGGCAGAACACTGAAGCTTTCTTT
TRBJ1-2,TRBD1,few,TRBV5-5,CASSLQGQNYGYTF,TGTGCCAGCAGCTTACAGGGACAGAACTATGGCTACACCTTC
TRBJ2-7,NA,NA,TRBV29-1,CSGGRLGNEQYF,TGCAGCGGGGGAAGGCTCGGGAACGAGCAGTACTTC
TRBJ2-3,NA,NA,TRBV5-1,CASSRIANLPDTQYF,TGCGCCAGCAGCCGCATAGCCAACTTGCCAGATACGCAGTATTTT
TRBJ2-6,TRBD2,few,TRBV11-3,CASSGGATGANVLTF,TGTGCCAGTAGCGGGGGGGCTACTGGGGCCAACGTCCTGACTTTC
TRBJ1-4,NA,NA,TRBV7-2,CASGAARNEKLFF,TGTGCCAGCGGGGCAGCACGTAATGAAAAACTGTTTTTT
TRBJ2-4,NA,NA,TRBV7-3,CASSLMGGLDSIQYF,TGTGCCAGCAGCTTAATGGGTGGACTGGATTCCATTCAGTACTTC
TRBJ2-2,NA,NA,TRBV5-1,CASSLARSFTGELFF,TGCGCCAGCAGCTTGGCCAGATCCTTCACCGGGGAGCTGTTTTTT
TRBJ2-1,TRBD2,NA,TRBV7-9,CASSPRSLTSGGNEQFF,TGTGCCAGCAGTCCCCGCTCGCTCACTAGCGGGGGGAATGAGCAGTTCTTC
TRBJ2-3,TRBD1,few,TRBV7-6,CASSSGTGRTDTQYF,TGTGCCAGCAGCTCCGGGACAGGGCGGACAGATACGCAGTATTTT
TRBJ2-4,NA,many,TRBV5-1,CASSGGTLQNIQYF,TGCGCCAGCAGCGGGGGGACACTTCAAAACATTCAGTACTTC
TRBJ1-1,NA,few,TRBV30,CAWSVRWGGTEAFF,TGTGCCTGGAGTGTACGGTGGGGGGGAACTGAAGCTTTCTTT
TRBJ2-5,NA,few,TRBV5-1,CASSLSSRPETQYF,TGCGCCAGCAGCTTGAGTAGTCGCCCAGAGACCCAGTACTTC
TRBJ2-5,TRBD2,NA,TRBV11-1,CASSNPAGEREAQYF,TGTGCCAGCAGCAACCCCGCGGGGGAACGCGAGGCCCAGTACTTC
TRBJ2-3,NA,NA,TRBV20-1,CSVVPGSGVGTDTQYF,TGCAGTGTCGTCCCGGGTAGCGGCGTTGGCACAGATACGCAGTATTTT
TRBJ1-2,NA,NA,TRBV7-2,CASSLGSGTLSNYGYTF,TGTGCCAGCAGCTTAGGTTCAGGGACCTTATCTAACTATGGCTACACCTTC
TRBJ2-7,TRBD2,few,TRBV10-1,CASSAQGAGGYEQYF,TGCGCCAGCAGTGCCCAGGGAGCGGGGGGTTACGAGCAGTACTTC